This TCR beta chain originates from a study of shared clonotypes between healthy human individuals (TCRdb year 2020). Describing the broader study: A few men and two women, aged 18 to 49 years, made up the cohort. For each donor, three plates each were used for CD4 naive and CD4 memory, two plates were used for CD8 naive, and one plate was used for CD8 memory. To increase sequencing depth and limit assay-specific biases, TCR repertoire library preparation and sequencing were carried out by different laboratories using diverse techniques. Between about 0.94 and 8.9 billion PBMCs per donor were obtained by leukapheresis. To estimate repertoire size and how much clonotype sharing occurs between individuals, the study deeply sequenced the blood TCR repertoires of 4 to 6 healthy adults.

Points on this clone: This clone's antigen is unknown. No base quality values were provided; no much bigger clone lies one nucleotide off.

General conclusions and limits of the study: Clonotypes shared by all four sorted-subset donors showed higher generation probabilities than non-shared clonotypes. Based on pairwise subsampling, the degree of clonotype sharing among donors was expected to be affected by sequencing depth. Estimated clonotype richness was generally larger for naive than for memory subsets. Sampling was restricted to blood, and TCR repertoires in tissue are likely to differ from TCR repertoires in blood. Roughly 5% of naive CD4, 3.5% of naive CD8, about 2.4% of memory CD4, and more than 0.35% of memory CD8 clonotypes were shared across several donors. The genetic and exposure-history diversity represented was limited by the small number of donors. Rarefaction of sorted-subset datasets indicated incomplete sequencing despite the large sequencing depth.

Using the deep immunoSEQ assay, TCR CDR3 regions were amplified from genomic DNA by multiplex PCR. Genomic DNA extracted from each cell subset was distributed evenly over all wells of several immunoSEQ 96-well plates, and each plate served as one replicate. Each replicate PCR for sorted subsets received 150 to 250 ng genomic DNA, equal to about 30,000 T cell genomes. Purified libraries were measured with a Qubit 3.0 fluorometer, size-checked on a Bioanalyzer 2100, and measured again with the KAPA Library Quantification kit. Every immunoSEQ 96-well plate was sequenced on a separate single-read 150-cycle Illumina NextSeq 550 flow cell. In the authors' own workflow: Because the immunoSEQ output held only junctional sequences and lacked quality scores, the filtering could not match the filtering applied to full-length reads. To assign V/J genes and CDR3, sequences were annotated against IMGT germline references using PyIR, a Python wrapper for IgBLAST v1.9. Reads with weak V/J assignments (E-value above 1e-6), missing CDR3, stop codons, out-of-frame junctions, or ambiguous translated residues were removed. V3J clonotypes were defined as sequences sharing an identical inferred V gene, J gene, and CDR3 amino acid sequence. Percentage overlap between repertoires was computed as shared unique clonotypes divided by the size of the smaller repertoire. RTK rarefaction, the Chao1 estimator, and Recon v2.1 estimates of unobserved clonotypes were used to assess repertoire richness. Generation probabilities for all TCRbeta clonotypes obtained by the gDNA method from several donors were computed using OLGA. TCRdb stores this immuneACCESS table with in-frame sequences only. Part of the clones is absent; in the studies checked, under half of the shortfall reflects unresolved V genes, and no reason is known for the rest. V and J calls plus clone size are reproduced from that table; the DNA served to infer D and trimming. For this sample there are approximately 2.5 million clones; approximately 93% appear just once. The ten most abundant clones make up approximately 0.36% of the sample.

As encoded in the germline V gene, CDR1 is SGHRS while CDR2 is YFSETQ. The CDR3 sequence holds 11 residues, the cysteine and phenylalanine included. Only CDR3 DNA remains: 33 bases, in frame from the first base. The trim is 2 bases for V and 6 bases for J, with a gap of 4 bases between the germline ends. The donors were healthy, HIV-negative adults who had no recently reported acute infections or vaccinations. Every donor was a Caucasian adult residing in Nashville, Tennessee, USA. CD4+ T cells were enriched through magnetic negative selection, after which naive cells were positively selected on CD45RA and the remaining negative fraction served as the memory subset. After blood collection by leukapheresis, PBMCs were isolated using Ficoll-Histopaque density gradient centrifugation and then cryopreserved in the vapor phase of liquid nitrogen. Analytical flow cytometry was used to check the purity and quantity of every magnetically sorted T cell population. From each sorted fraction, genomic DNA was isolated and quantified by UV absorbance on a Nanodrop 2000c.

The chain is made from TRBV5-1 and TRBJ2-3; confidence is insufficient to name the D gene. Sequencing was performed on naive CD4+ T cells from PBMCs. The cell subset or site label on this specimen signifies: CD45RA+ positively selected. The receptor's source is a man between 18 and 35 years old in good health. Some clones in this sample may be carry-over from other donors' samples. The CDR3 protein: CASSFDDTQYF. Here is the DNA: TGCGCCAGCAGCTTCGATGATACGCAGTATTTT.